These T cell receptor beta chains were read from a single sample in a study of identical twins. TCRdb re-called the 5' RACE reads with MiXCR, one entry per CDR3 protein. The profile shows approximately 220,000 distinct CDR3 sequences, roughly 7.5% of them singletons. The same sample was also used in a study of yellow fever vaccine responses in identical twins.

Input material: CD8+ T cells sorted from blood. The receptors here all came from a woman younger than 30 in good health. CDR3s include the opening cysteine and the closing phenylalanine or tryptophan.

>TRBV7-8
CASSFGGGRVNEQFF
>TRBV2
CASSKTGTSSYEQYF
>TRBV29-1
CSVTGLAGGLDMSAYEQYF
>TRBV27
CASSFLRGSYNEQFF
>TRBV24-1
CATSETTGGAGFNEQFF
>TRBV12-3/TRBV12-4
CASSSAGPTYNERFF
>TRBV15
CATSIRLESGELFF
>TRBV5-4
CASGDILTAGVVNTGELFF
>TRBV6-2/TRBV6-3
CASSSNRDEQYF
>TRBV3-1
CASSQVDTFSGTQYF
>TRBV20-1
CSAQAGEGGHNEQFF
>TRBV29-1
CSARWGDTQYF
>TRBV11-3
CASSKEGTGFWDEQFF
>TRBV7-3
CASSERDRGGSTEAFF
>TRBV29-1
CSVEGGQGGYEQYF
>TRBV20-1
CSGPSGANVLTF
>TRBV7-9
CASSPNRTPNTEAFF
>TRBV11-2
CASSLTSGMYNEQFF
>TRBV12-3/TRBV12-4
CASGVAETYEQYF
>TRBV7-9
CASSLGGQGRTEAFF
>TRBV27
CASSLEQDTEAFF
>TRBV12-3/TRBV12-4
CASSLTVDEQYF
>TRBV24-1
CATRALAGKPKNIQYF
>TRBV27
CASRGTDNEQFF
>TRBV28
CASSLWGSGGDTQYF
>TRBV4-1
CASSQGPFTFLPTDTQYF
>TRBV12-3/TRBV12-4
CASSLSGTSGTDEQFF
>TRBV29-1
CSVGGTSSVGETQYF
>TRBV3-1
CASSQVLAGTDTQYF
>TRBV7-9
CASSFSQGASTEAFF
>TRBV4-1
CASSQDIGTGTEAFF
>TRBV27
CASSLAAGGDYEQYF
>TRBV6-2/TRBV6-3
CASSYLLAVTYEQYF
>TRBV10-3
CAISGLAANYGYTF
>TRBV3-1
CASSQEVDSQREQFF
>TRBV28
CASSLLLGTSYEQYF
>TRBV20-1
CSAKGAPGRTNYGYTF
>TRBV21-1
CASSKALLAGVRRNIQYF
>TRBV15
CATSRGWDRNNQPQHF
>TRBV15
CATRGRASGWGETQYF
>TRBV7-9
CASSPGLAGPGDTQYF
>TRBV9
CASSPRGDPTNEKLFF
>TRBV24-1
CATSDRTGTGANVLTF
>TRBV4-1
CASSQDEGTYGYTF
>TRBV29-1
CSVAQNTEAFF
>TRBV24-1
CATSEGWTGMVDQPQHF
>TRBV6-2/TRBV6-3
CASRTGTSTGELFF